The 27 T cell receptor beta chains listed next were all sequenced from one sample in a study of Graves' ophthalmopathy and Graves' hyperthyroidism. Using RNA transcripts, the TCR beta CDR3 regions were amplified. Following a first-round RT-PCR that used HTBI primers, a second-round multiplex PCR was carried out. TCRdb re-called the multiplex PCR reads through MiXCR, storing one row per CDR3 protein. The table records 200,000 to 300,000 distinct CDR3 sequences, 40% to 50% of them present only once. The source material was peripheral blood. The origin of the receptors is an adult man with Graves' ophthalmopathy.

Worth noting for this clonotype: A junction boundary mismatches the germline segment, possibly from a read error. The DNA of the CDR3 is TGTGCCAGCAGCCGAGACCGTTATAATTCGCCCCTCCACTTT. This encodes CASSRDRYNSPLHF. This chain joins TRBV7-2 and TRBJ1-6; no definite D call. Germline V gene sequence: CDR1 SGHTA, CDR2 FQGNSA. The CDR3 totals 14 residues.

This clonotype came up many times. The chain carries TRBV25-1 and TRBJ1-5; a weak D match, TRBD1 (6 bases). V was cut by 5 bases and J by 6 bases, with 8 bases left in between. The V gene's germline CDR1 is MGHDK and CDR2 SYGVNS. The CDR3 extends over 12 amino acids. As DNA, the CDR3 is TGTGCCAGCAGTTCACAGGGTCAGCCCCAGCATTTT. Its translation: CASSSQGQPQHF.

V is TRBV6-5 and J is TRBJ1-2, with a possible D match to TRBD1 (5 bases). V was clipped by 6 bases and J by 4 bases, with 18 bases between them. Germline values: CDR1 MNHEY, CDR2 SVGAGI. The CDR3 is 15 amino acids. This CDR3 is CASSPGGGGGYGYTF. In DNA form, the CDR3 reads TGTGCCAGCAGCCCGGGGGGGGGAGGAGGCTATGGCTACACCTTC.

This chain joins TRBV7-8 and TRBJ2-2; D perhaps matches TRBD1 (5 bases). Germline CDR1 is SGHVS and CDR2 is FQNEAQ. Trimming left V 0 bases short and J 6 bases short, with 11 bases between. The length of the CDR3 is 15 residues. The CDR3 DNA follows: TGTGCCAGCAGCTTAGCTAGAAGGGGCCCCGGGGAGCTGTTTTTT. Its protein product is CASSLARRGPGELFF.

The V and J genes are TRBV10-3 and TRBJ1-5; D is unclear. The germline V gene has CDR1 ENHRY and CDR2 SYGVKD. The CDR3 is made up of 15 amino acids. V lost 2 bases and J lost 1, with 9 bases in between. The CDR3 bases are TGTGCCATCAGTGAGGGGTGGGGAAGCAATCAGCCCCAGCATTTT. Translating gives CAISEGWGSNQPQHF.

This clonotype is a singleton in its sample. This chain joins TRBV30 and TRBJ2-7, with D perhaps TRBD1 (5 bases). Germline V lookup: CDR1 GTSNPN, CDR2 SVGIG (reference sequence). This CDR3 region has 12 residues. Trimming stripped 1 base from V and 5 bases from J, with 9 bases between. CDR3 loop: CAWSAGNHEQYF. The CDR3 DNA follows: TGTGCCTGGAGTGCAGGGAACCACGAGCAGTACTTC.

The chain uses TRBV7-8 and TRBJ1-2, with TRBD1 matching 7 bases. CDR3 length: 12 amino acids. Unmatched junction bases numbered 6, after V lost 6 bases and J lost 8 bases. Germline-derived CDR1 and CDR2 are SGHVS and FQNEAQ. The CDR3: CASSSRDSGYTF. DNA for the CDR3: TGTGCCAGCAGTTCCCGGGACAGCGGCTACACCTTC.

This chain joins TRBV5-1 and TRBJ1-1; a possible D gene is TRBD1 (5 bases). The CDR3 totals 14 residues. Trimming removed 4 bases at V and 5 bases at J, with 15 bases between. In germline, CDR1 is SGHRS, CDR2 YFSETQ. CDR3 region: CASSRPGVGTEAFF. As DNA, the CDR3 is TGCGCCAGCAGCCGTCCGGGGGTCGGTACTGAAGCTTTCTTT.

This clonotype appeared many times. The V and J genes are TRBV7-2 and TRBJ1-6; D perhaps matches TRBD1 (6 bases). This CDR3 is 14 amino acids long. In germline, CDR1 is SGHTA, CDR2 FQGNSA. V dropped 5 bases and J dropped 9 bases, with 14 bases sitting between them. CDR3 amino acids: CASSLGGSGSPLHF. CDR3 sequence (DNA): TGTGCCAGCAGCCTAGGGGGTTCGGGTTCACCCCTCCACTTT.

J is TRBJ2-3 and V is TRBV20-1; maybe TRBD2 (5 bases). The germline V gene has CDR1 DFQATT and CDR2 SNEGSKA (reference sequence). This CDR3 is 17 amino acids long. V gave up 6 bases and J gave up 6 bases, with 28 bases separating them. The CDR3 reads CSAWLGWRMAGLDTQYF. The CDR3 DNA reads TGCAGTGCGTGGCTAGGTTGGCGGATGGCGGGCTTGGATACGCAGTATTTT.

This chain connects TRBV20-1 to TRBJ2-7, with D tentatively TRBD1 (6 bases). V was shortened by 2 bases and J by 2 bases, with 10 bases between the two germline ends. This CDR3 comprises 13 residues. Germline V gene data show CDR1 as DFQATT and CDR2 as SNEGSKA (reference sequence). The chain's CDR3 is CSARPQGPYEQYF. The CDR3 DNA is TGCAGTGCTAGACCCCAGGGGCCCTACGAGCAGTACTTC.

The genes are TRBV18 and TRBJ2-3; 7 bases map to TRBD2. There are 16 residues in the CDR3. Per the germline V gene, CDR1 is KGHSH and CDR2 is LQKENI. Trimming at V came to 3 bases and at J to 7 bases, leaving 13 bases not matched to a gene. The CDR3 DNA follows: TGTGCCAGCTCACCCCTGGAGGGACTAACGTTCCATACGCAGTATTTT. It codes for CASSPLEGLTFHTQYF.

This clonotype was picked up one time. The chain is built from TRBV7-2 and TRBJ2-5; 10 bases fit TRBD2. Unmatched junction bases numbered 13, after V lost 2 bases and J lost 4 bases. This CDR3 has 18 residues. Germline CDR1 is SGHTA and CDR2 is FQGNSA. The CDR3 DNA reads TGTGCCAGCAGCTTACAGGCTAGCGGGGGCCCTGCGGCAGAGACCCAGTACTTC. It is translated as CASSLQASGGPAAETQYF.

The chain recombines TRBV7-9 with TRBJ2-6; D is undetermined. Per the germline V gene, CDR1 is SEHNR and CDR2 is FQNEAQ (reference sequence). Trimming pared 6 bases from V and 1 base from J, leaving 16 bases between. This CDR3 contains 17 residues. CDR3 nucleotide sequence: TGTGCCAGCAGTTCTGATAGGTTTGGTTCTGGGGCCAACGTCCTGACTTTC. Its protein product is CASSSDRFGSGANVLTF.

Comments on this clonotype: A read error may be the cause here, since a much bigger clone is one base away. This chain links TRBV7-8 with TRBJ1-1; maybe TRBD1 (5 bases). The CDR3 sequence is 15 residues long. The germline CDR1 and CDR2 sequences are SGHVS and FQNEAQ. Here the CDR3 DNA reads TGTGCCAGCAGCACCATACAGGCCTTGAACACTGAAGTTTTCTTT. Protein sequence: CASSTIQALNTEVFF. The full variable domain, in which reference TRBV7-8 and TRBJ1-1 provide the parts outside the CDR3, is GAGVSQSPRYKVAKRGQDVALRCDPISGHVSLFWYQQALGQGPEFLTYFQNEAQLDKSGLPSDRFFAERPEGSVSTLKIQRTQQEDSAVYLCASSTIQALNTEVFFGQGTRLTVV.

The V call is TRBV7-9, the J call TRBJ2-7; 8 bases align to TRBD2. Trimming removed 2 bases from V and 2 bases from J; junction bases left unmatched: 8. The CDR3 length is 16 residues. Germline loops: CDR1 SEHNR, CDR2 FQNEAQ (reference sequence). The CDR3 spells CASSLIASGSTYEQYF. The CDR3 DNA reads as TGTGCCAGCAGCTTAATTGCTAGCGGGTCCACCTACGAGCAGTACTTC.

For this clonotype: Being one base from a much bigger clone, this may be a read error. This sequence joins TRBV15 and TRBJ2-5, with TRBD2 matching over 9 bases. The CDR3 runs 16 residues. V lost 5 bases to trimming and J lost 3 bases; unmatched junction nucleotides: 10. The germline V gene has CDR1 LNHNV and CDR2 YYDKDF (reference sequence). The CDR3 region is CATSPGGGRAEETQYF. The CDR3 region has the DNA TGTGCCACCAGCCCGGGGGGCGGGAGGGCCGAAGAGACCCAGTACTTC.

This clonotype was picked up a small number of times. This rearrangement joins TRBV2 to TRBJ2-5; the D gene could be TRBD1 or TRBD2 (5 bases each). Germline assignment: CDR1 SNHLY and CDR2 FYNNEI. The CDR3 is made up of 15 amino acids. V was cut by 1 base and J by 4 bases, with 13 bases left in between. The DNA for the CDR3 is TGTGCCAGCAGTGAAGACCGACAGCGGCGAGAGACCCAGTACTTC. It codes for CASSEDRQRRETQYF.

This clonotype was seen only once. The chain recombines TRBV7-2 with TRBJ2-2; a possible D gene is TRBD1 (6 bases). CDR1 and CDR2 (germline): SGHTA, FQGNSA. Trimming cost V 6 bases and J 3 bases, with 14 bases left between them. This CDR3 is built from 15 residues. The CDR3 nucleotides read TGTGCCAGCAGTCCCACAGGGTTGCACACCGGGGAGCTGTTTTTT. Its protein is CASSPTGLHTGELFF.

This clonotype was counted many times. One end of the junction does not line up with germline, which may come from a read error. This chain uses TRBV5-1 with TRBJ1-2, with TRBD1 as a possible D gene (5 bases). The CDR3 contains 13 residues. The germline V gene has CDR1 SGHRS and CDR2 YFSETQ. The DNA of the CDR3 is TGTGCCAGCAGCTTGGCAGGGAACTATGGCTACACCTTC. Its translation is CASSLAGNYGYTF.

Turning to this clonotype: At one end the junction does not follow the germline gene, possibly because of a read error. This chain connects TRBV5-6 to TRBJ1-2, with D possibly TRBD1 on 5 matching bases. CDR1 is SGHDT and CDR2 is YYEEEE in the germline V gene. This CDR3 contains 14 residues. CDR3 sequence reads: CASSLESWDYGYAF. The CDR3 coding sequence is TGTGCCAGCAGCTTGGAATCCTGGGACTATGGCTACGCCTTC.

The chain is built from TRBV10-3 and TRBJ1-2; 7 bases are shared with TRBD1. This CDR3 is 13 amino acids long. J lost 4 bases, V lost 10 bases, and 9 bases had no gene match. The germline gives CDR1 ENHRY, CDR2 SYGVKD. CDR3 sequence: CASTRDSSYGYTF. The CDR3 nucleotides read TGTGCCAGCACCCGGGACAGCTCCTATGGCTACACCTTC.

With respect to this clonotype: A read error may explain this, as a much larger clone is one base away. The gene calls are TRBV15 and TRBJ2-5; TRBD2 might be the D (5 bases). CDR3 length: 13 residues. Trimming pared 5 bases from V and 5 bases from J, leaving 12 bases between. Germline CDR1 and CDR2: LNHNV and YYDKDF (reference sequence). The CDR3 loop is CATSLLEGETQYF. The CDR3 nucleotides are TGTGCCACCAGCCTTCTTGAGGGTGAGACCCAGTACTTC.

The chain is built from TRBV2 and TRBJ2-2; weak D call: TRBD1 (5 bases). The CDR3 is 15 residues long. The V end lost 0 bases, the J end lost 5 bases, and 10 bases lay between the germline ends. The germline CDR1 and CDR2 sequences are SNHLY and FYNNEI. CDR3 DNA sequence: TGTGCCAGCAGTGAAGCAGGGGTCAAGACCGGGGAGCTGTTTTTT. It specifies CASSEAGVKTGELFF.

The genes are TRBV19 and TRBJ1-4; tentative D call: TRBD1 (5 bases). The CDR3 runs to 17 residues. CDR1 and CDR2 (germline): LNHDA, SQIVND (reference sequence). Trimming cost V 0 bases and J 2 bases, with 13 bases left between them. CDR3 nucleotides: TGTGCCAGTAGTATAGATCCTCGGCCAGGGACTAATGAAAAACTGTTTTTT. This sequence encodes CASSIDPRPGTNEKLFF.

The V call is TRBV7-9, the J call TRBJ1-2; TRBD1 might be the D (5 bases). V was pared by 8 bases and J by 6 bases, with 16 bases between. The V gene's germline CDR1 is SEHNR and CDR2 FQNEAQ (reference sequence). The CDR3 has 13 residues. The CDR3 coding sequence is TGTGCCAGCTCCCATGAAGGGGCGGATGGCTACACCTTC. Residues: CASSHEGADGYTF.

V gene TRBV2 combines with J gene TRBJ1-6; possibly TRBD1 for D (5 bases). The V end lost 7 bases, the J end lost 6 bases, and 10 bases lay between the germline ends. Germline V gene sequence: CDR1 SNHLY, CDR2 FYNNEI. The CDR3 has 13 residues. This CDR3 reads CASTKGRNSPLHF. The CDR3 nucleotides are TGTGCCAGCACCAAGGGGCGTAATTCACCCCTCCACTTT. Using reference TRBV2 and TRBJ1-6 for the parts outside the CDR3, the full variable domain is EPEVTQTPSHQVTQMGQEVILRCVPISNHLYFYWYRQILGQKVEFLVSFYNNEISEKSEIFDDQFSVERPDGSNFTLKIRSTKLEDSAMYFCASTKGRNSPLHFGNGTRLTVT.